The text below deals with one TCR beta chain. Its antigen remains unknown. Germline loops: CDR1 SGHNT, CDR2 YYREEE (reference sequence). Losses at the gene ends were 3 bases for V and 6 bases for J; bases not matched to a gene: 15. The CDR3 has 17 amino acids. Vbeta (60) and Jbeta (13) primers were used in the PCR. Sequenced by immunoSEQ multiplex PCR; TCRdb stores in-frame clones only, minus some. With some 48,000 clones in the sample, the ten largest clones hold roughly a quarter. This sample stems from a study of cytomegalovirus exposure and HLA in healthy donors. The study, taken as a whole, reports: It was taken for granted in presence/absence analyses that sequencing depth across donors was roughly uniform. The classifier reportedly diagnosed cytomegalovirus status with high sensitivity and specificity. Highly shared variants forming one cluster were likely a sequencing artifact. Most sequenced TCRs were rare (though some public TCRs occurred in many donors).

Sequencing input: PBMCs. The receptor was isolated from a man aged 35-49 years in good health and CMV-seropositive. This chain uses TRBV5-4 with TRBJ2-3; 8 bases are shared with TRBD2. The CDR3 DNA reads as TGTGCCAGCAGCTCCCCTCTAGGCGGGGGGCACGGTGATACGCAGTATTTT. Translated, it gives CASSSPLGGGHGDTQYF.